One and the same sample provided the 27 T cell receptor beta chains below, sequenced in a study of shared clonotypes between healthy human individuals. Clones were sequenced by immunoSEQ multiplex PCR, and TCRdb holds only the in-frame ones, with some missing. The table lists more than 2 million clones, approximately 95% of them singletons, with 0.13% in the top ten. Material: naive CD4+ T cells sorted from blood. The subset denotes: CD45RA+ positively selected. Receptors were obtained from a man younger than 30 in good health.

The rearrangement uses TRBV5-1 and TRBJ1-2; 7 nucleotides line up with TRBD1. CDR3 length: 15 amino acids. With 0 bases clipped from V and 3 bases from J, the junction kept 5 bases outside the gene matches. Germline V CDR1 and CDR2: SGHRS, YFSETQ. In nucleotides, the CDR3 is TGCGCCAGCAGCTTGGAGCGGCAGGGGGACTATGGCTACACCTTC. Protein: CASSLERQGDYGYTF.

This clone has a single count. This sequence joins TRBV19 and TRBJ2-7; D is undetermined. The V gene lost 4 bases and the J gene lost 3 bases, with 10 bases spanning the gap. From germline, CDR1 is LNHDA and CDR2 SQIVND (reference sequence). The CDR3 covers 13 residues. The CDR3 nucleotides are TGTGCCAGTAGTAAGATCCACGGCTACGAGCAGTACTTC. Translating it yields CASSKIHGYEQYF.

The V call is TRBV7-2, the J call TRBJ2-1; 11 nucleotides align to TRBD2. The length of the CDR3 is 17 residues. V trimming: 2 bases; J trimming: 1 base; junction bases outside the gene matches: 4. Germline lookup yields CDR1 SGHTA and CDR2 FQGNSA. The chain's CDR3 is CASSLPLAGGSYNEQFF. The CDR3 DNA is TGTGCCAGCAGCTTACCCTTAGCGGGAGGGTCCTACAATGAGCAGTTCTTC.

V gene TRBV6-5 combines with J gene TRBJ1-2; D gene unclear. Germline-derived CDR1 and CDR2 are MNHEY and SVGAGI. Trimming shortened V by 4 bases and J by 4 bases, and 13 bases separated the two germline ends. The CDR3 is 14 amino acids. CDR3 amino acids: CASSFGRNAYGYTF. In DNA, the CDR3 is TGTGCCAGCAGTTTCGGACGGAATGCCTATGGCTACACCTTC.

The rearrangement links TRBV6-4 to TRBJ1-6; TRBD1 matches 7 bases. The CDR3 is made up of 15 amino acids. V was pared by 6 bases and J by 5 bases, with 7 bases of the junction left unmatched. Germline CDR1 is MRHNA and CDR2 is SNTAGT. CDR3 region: CASSPGTGDNSPLHF. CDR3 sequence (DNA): TGTGCCAGCAGCCCCGGAACAGGGGATAATTCACCCCTCCACTTT.

The CDR3 protein is CASSSGGPGATEAFF. The CDR3 bases are TGCGCCAGCAGCTCAGGTGGTCCGGGGGCAACTGAAGCTTTCTTT. This chain uses TRBV5-1 with TRBJ1-1; maybe TRBD1 (6 bases). Deletions cut 3 bases from V and 5 bases from J, with 17 bases between. This CDR3 has 15 residues. CDR1 and CDR2 from the germline V gene are SGHRS and YFSETQ.

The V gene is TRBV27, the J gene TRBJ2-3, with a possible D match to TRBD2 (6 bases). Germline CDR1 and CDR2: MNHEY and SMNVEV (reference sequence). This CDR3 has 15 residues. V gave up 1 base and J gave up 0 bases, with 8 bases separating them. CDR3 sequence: CASSLWRASTDTQYF. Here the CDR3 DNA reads TGTGCCAGCAGTTTATGGAGGGCTAGCACAGATACGCAGTATTTT.

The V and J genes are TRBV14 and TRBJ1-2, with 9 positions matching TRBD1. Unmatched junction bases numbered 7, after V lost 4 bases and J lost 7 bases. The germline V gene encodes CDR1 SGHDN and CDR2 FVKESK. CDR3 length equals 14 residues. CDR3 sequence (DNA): TGTGCCAGCAGCCCGGACAGGGGCATGGGTGGCTACACCTTC. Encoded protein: CASSPDRGMGGYTF.

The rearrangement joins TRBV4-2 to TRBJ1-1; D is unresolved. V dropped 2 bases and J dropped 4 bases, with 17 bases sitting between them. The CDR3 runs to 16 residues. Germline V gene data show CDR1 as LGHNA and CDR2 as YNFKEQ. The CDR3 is CASSQSPTFPSTEAFF. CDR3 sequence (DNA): TGTGCCAGCAGCCAAAGCCCGACGTTTCCCAGCACTGAAGCTTTCTTT.

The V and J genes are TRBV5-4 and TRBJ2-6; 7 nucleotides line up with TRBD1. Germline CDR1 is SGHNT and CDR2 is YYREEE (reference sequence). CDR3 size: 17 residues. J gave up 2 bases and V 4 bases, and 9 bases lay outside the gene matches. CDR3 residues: CASSTKDRDAGANVLTF. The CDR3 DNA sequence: TGTGCCAGCAGCACAAAAGACAGGGACGCTGGGGCCAACGTCCTGACTTTC.

Here the CDR3 reads CASRRTGLAGELFF. The DNA of the CDR3 is TGTGCCAGCAGAAGGACAGGGTTGGCCGGGGAGCTGTTTTTT. V and J are TRBV6-1 and TRBJ2-2; 8 bases map to TRBD1. This CDR3 region has 14 residues. The germline V gene has CDR1 MNHNS and CDR2 SASEGT. V lost 6 bases, J lost 6 bases, and 6 bases stayed unmatched.

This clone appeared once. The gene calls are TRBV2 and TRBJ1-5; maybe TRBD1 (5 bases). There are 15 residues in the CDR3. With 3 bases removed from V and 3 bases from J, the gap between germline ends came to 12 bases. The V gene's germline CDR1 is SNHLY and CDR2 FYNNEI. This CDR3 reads CASSDQGLTNQPQHF. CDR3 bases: TGTGCCAGCAGTGATCAGGGATTGACCAATCAGCCCCAGCATTTT.

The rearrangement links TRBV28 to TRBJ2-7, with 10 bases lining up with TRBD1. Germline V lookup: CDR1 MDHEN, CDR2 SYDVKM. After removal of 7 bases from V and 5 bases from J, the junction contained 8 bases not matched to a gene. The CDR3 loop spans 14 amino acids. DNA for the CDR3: TGTGCCAGCACCGATGACAGGGGGCAGCACGAGCAGTACTTC. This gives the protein CASTDDRGQHEQYF.

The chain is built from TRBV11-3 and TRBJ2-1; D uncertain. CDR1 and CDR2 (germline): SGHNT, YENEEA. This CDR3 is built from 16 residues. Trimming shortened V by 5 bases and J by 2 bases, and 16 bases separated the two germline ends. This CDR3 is CASSRSPDPAYNEQFF. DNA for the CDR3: TGTGCCAGCAGCCGAAGTCCGGACCCAGCCTACAATGAGCAGTTCTTC.

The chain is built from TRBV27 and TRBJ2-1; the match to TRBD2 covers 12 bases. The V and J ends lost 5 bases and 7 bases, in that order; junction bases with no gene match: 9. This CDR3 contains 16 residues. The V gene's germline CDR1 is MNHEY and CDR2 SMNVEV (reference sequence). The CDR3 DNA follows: TGTGCCAGCAGTCTACTGGGACTAGCGGGCCGTAATGAGCAGTTCTTC. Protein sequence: CASSLLGLAGRNEQFF.

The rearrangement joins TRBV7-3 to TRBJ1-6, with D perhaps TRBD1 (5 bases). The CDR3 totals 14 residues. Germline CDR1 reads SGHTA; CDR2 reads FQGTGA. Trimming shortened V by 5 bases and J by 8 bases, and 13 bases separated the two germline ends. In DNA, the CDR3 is TGTGCCAGCAGCCTATCTGCCAGGGATTCACCCCTCCACTTT. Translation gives CASSLSARDSPLHF.

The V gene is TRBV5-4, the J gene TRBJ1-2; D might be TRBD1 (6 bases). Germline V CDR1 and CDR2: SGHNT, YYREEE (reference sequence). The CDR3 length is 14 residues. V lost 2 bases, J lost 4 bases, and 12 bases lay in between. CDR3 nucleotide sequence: TGTGCCAGCAGCTTCGAGGGGGGTCTCTATGGCTACACCTTC. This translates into CASSFEGGLYGYTF. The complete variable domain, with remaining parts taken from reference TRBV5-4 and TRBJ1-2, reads ETGVTQSPTHLIKTRGQQVTLRCSSQSGHNTVSWYQQALGQGPQFIFQYYREEENGRGNFPPRFSGLQFPNYSSELNVNALELDDSALYLCASSFEGGLYGYTFGSGTRLTVV.

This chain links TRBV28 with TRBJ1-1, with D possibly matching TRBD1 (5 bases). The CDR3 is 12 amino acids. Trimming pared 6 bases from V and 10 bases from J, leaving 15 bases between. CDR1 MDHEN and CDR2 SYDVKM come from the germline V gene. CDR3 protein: CASSRSGSGAFF. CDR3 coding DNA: TGTGCCAGCAGCCGGTCAGGGTCGGGAGCTTTCTTT.

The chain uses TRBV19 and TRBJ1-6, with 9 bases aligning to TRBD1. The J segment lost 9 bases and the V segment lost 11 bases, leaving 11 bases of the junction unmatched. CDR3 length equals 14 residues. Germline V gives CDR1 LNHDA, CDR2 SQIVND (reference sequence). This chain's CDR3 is CASWVGQGSSPLHF. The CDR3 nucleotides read TGTGCCTCGTGGGTGGGACAGGGATCTTCACCCCTCCACTTT.

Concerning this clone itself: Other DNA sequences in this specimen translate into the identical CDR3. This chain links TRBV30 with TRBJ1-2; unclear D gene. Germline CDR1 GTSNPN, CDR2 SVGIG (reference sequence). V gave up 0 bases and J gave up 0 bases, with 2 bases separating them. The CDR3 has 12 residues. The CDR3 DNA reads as TGTGCCTGGAGTGTCGCTAACTATGGCTACACCTTC. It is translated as CAWSVANYGYTF. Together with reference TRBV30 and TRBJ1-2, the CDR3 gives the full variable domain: SQTIHQWPATLVQPVGSPLSLECTVEGTSNPNLYWYRQAAGRGLQLLFYSVGIGQISSEVPQNLSASRPQDRQFILSSKKLLLSDSGFYLCAWSVANYGYTFGSGTRLTVV.

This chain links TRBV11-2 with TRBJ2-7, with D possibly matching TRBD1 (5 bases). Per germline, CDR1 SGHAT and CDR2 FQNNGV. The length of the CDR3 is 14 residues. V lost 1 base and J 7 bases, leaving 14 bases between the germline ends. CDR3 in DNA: TGTGCCAGCAGCTTAGTCAGGGAACTTCGGGAGCAGTACTTC. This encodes CASSLVRELREQYF.

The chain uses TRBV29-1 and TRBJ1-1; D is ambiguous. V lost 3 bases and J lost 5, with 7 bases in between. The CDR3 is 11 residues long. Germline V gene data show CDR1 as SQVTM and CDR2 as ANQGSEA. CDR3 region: CSVENRTEAFF. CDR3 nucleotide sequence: TGCAGCGTTGAGAACAGAACTGAAGCTTTCTTT.

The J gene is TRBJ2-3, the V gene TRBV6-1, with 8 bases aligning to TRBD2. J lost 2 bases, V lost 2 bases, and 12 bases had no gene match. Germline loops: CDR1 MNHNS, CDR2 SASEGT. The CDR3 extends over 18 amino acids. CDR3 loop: CASSEPWTSITFTDTQYF. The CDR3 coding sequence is TGTGCCAGCAGTGAACCATGGACTAGCATCACCTTCACAGATACGCAGTATTTT.

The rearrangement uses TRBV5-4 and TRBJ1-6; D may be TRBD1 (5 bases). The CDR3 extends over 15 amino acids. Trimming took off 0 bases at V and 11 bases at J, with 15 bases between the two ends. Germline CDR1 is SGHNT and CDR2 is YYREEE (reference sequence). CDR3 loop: CASSLEGAGRAPLHF. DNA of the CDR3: TGTGCCAGCAGCTTGGAAGGGGCAGGGAGGGCACCCCTCCACTTT.

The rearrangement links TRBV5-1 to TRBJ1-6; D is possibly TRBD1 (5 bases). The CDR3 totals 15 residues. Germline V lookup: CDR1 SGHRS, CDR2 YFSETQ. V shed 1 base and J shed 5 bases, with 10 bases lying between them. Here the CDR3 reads CASSLMGRDNSPLHF. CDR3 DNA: TGCGCCAGCAGCTTGATGGGACGGGATAATTCACCCCTCCACTTT.

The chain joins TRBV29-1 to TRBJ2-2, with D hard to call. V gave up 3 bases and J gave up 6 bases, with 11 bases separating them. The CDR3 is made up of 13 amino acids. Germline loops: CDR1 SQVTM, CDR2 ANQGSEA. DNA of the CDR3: TGCAGCGTTGATTCCTCAGCCCCCGGGGAGCTGTTTTTT. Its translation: CSVDSSAPGELFF.

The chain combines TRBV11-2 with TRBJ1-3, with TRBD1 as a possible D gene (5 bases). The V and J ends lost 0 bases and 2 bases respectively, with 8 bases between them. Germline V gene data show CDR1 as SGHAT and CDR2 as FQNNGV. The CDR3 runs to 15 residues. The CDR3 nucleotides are TGTGCCAGCAGCTTAGAAGGGGTTGCTGGAAACACCATATATTTT. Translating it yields CASSLEGVAGNTIYF.